These 11 T cell receptor beta chains originate from one sample sequenced in a study of T cell responses to AZD1222 COVID-19 vaccine. Here immunoSEQ multiplex PCR was the method, and the copy in TCRdb shows in-frame clones only, minus some. In the table there are roughly 100,000 clones, roughly 88% of which are singletons. The specimen comprised peripheral blood, sampled on day 0 of AZD1222 vaccination. All receptors derive from an adult in good health.

The chain has TRBV5-1 and TRBJ1-2; D is ambiguous. The CDR3 is 13 residues long. Germline V gene sequence: CDR1 SGHRS, CDR2 YFSETQ. Trimming stripped 2 bases from V and 0 bases from J, with 5 bases between. The CDR3 loop reads CASSFTTNYGYTF. DNA for the CDR3: TGCGCCAGCAGCTTTACGACTAACTATGGCTACACCTTC.

The chain couples TRBV19 to TRBJ2-1; 8 bases match TRBD2. The CDR3 length is 15 residues. Trimming cost V 3 bases and J 7 bases; bases outside gene matches: 8. Germline V CDR1 and CDR2: LNHDA, SQIVND (reference sequence). CDR3 sequence reads: CASSIDSGVWNEQFF. CDR3 bases: TGTGCCAGTAGTATTGATAGCGGGGTATGGAATGAGCAGTTCTTC.

Only one count was recorded for this clone. The chain couples TRBV6-6 to TRBJ2-1, with TRBD2 matching 8 bases. The germline V gene encodes CDR1 MNHNY and CDR2 SVGAGI (reference sequence). Unmatched junction bases numbered 5, after V lost 0 bases and J lost 7 bases. The CDR3 has 15 residues. The CDR3 reads CASSYSRIAGNEQFF. DNA for the CDR3: TGTGCCAGCAGTTACTCGAGGATAGCGGGGAATGAGCAGTTCTTC.

The chain has TRBV4-2 and TRBJ2-2, with TRBD1 matching over 11 bases. Germline V gives CDR1 LGHNA, CDR2 YNFKEQ. This CDR3 spans 18 amino acids. With 3 bases clipped from V and 4 bases from J, the junction kept 10 bases outside the gene matches. CDR3 loop: CASSHLRTGGEGTGELFF. Written as DNA, the CDR3 is TGTGCCAGCAGCCACCTGCGGACAGGGGGCGAAGGCACCGGGGAGCTGTTTTTT.

The chain employs TRBV5-8 and TRBJ2-1, with 9 positions matching TRBD2. Trimming took 0 bases from V and 4 from J; bases not matched to a gene: 11. The CDR3 loop spans 18 amino acids. Germline assignment: CDR1 SGHTS and CDR2 YDEGEE. The CDR3 DNA follows: TGTGCCAGCAGCTTGGCTTATTATACTAGCGGGCTATACAATGAGCAGTTCTTC. It specifies CASSLAYYTSGLYNEQFF.

This sequence joins TRBV6-5 and TRBJ1-2; no definite D call. The CDR3 runs 15 residues. Trimming took off 5 bases at V and 0 bases at J, with 13 bases between the two ends. Germline values: CDR1 MNHEY, CDR2 SVGAGI. CDR3 DNA: TGTGCCAGCAGTCCCACCCGGGTTTCTAACTATGGCTACACCTTC. It codes for CASSPTRVSNYGYTF.

This chain joins TRBV5-4 and TRBJ2-2; D is perhaps TRBD1 (6 bases). This CDR3 is built from 15 residues. The germline V gene encodes CDR1 SGHNT and CDR2 YYREEE (reference sequence). Between the trimmed V and J ends, which lost 0 bases and 4 bases, there was a span of 10 bases. CDR3 coding DNA: TGTGCCAGCAGCTTGGTTCGCAGGGGCACCGGGGAGCTGTTTTTT. Translating gives CASSLVRRGTGELFF.

The chain joins TRBV12-3 or TRBV12-4 to TRBJ1-2; D ambiguous. CDR3 length: 12 amino acids. V lost 5 bases and J lost 5, with 9 bases in between. CDR3 protein: CASSAPQYGYTF. In DNA form, the CDR3 reads TGTGCCAGCAGTGCGCCCCAGTATGGCTACACCTTC.

This clone came up a few times. The CDR3: CASSTSVGGTHQEPQHF. The CDR3 nucleotides are TGTGCCAGCAGCACCTCGGTTGGGGGGACTCATCAGGAGCCCCAGCATTTT. The V gene is TRBV7-6, the J gene TRBJ1-5, with a tentative D call TRBD1 (5 bases). The CDR3 has 17 residues. V was pared by 5 bases and J by 8 bases, with 25 bases between. Germline V gene data show CDR1 as SGHVS and CDR2 as FNYEAQ. The variable domain in full, completed from reference TRBV7-6 and TRBJ1-5, reads GAGVSQSPRYKVTKRGQDVALRCDPISGHVSLYWYRQALGQGPEFLTYFNYEAQQDKSGLPNDRFSAERPEGSISTLTIQRTEQRDSAMYRCASSTSVGGTHQEPQHFGDGTRLSIL.

The chain carries TRBV7-2 and TRBJ1-5; 7 bases are a match to TRBD1. Germline trimming cut 5 bases from V and 0 bases from J; bases unmatched to any gene: 4. Germline assignment: CDR1 SGHTA and CDR2 FQGNSA. This CDR3 is built from 15 residues. CDR3 nucleotide sequence: TGTGCCAGCAGCCGGACAGGTCTTAGCAATCAGCCCCAGCATTTT. Amino acids: CASSRTGLSNQPQHF.

This clone was found once. The chain couples TRBV3-1 (or the pseudogene TRBV3-2) to TRBJ1-1; D is unresolved. Looked up from germline, CDR1 is LGHDT and CDR2 is YNNKEL (reference sequence). This CDR3 is 12 amino acids long. V was shortened by 1 base and J by 10 bases, with 10 bases between the two germline ends. CDR3 amino acids: CASSQGYIGAFF. CDR3 nucleotide sequence: TGTGCCAGCAGCCAAGGGTATATCGGAGCTTTCTTT.